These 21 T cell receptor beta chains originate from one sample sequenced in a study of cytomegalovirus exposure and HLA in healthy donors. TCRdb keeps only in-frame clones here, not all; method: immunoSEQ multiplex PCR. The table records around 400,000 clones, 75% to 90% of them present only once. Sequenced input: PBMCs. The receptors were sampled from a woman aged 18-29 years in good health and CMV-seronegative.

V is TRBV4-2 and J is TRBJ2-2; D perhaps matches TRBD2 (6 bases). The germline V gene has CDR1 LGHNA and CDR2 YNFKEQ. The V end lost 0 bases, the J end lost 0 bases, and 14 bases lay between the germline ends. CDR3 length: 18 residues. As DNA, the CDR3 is TGTGCCAGCAGCCAAGATAATCGGGGGTATACGAACACCGGGGAGCTGTTTTTT. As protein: CASSQDNRGYTNTGELFF.

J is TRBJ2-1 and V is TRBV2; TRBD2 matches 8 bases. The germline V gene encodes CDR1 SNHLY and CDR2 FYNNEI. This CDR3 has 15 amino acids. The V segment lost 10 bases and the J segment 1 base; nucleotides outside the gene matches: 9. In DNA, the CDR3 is TGTGCCATCCTCCTAAGCGGGGGTTCCTACAATGAGCAGTTCTTC. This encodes CAILLSGGSYNEQFF. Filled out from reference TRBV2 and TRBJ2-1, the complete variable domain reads EPEVTQTPSHQVTQMGQEVILRCVPISNHLYFYWYRQILGQKVEFLVSFYNNEISEKSEIFDDQFSVERPDGSNFTLKIRSTKLEDSAMYFCAILLSGGSYNEQFFGPGTRLTVL.

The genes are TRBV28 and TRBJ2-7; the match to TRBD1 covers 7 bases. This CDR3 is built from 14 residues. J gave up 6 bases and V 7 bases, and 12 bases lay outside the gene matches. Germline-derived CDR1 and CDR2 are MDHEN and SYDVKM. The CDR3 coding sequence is TGTGCCAGCACCTCGAGGGGGCGCATAAGCGAGCAGTACTTC. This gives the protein CASTSRGRISEQYF.

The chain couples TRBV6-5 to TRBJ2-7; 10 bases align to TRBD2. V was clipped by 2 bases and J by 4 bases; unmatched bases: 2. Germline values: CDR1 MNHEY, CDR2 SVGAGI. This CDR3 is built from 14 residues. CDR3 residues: CASSYASGSYEQYF. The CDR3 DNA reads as TGTGCCAGCAGTTACGCTAGCGGGAGTTACGAGCAGTACTTC.

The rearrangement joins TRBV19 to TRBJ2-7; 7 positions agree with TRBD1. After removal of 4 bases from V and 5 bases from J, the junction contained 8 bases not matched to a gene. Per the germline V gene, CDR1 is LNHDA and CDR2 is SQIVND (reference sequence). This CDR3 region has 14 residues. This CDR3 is CASSRGQPNDEQYF. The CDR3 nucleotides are TGTGCCAGTAGTAGGGGACAGCCGAACGACGAGCAGTACTTC.

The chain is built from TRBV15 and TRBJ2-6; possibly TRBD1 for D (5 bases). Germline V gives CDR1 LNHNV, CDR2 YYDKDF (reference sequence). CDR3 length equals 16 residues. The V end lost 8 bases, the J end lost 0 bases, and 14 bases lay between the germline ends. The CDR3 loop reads CATGPRQSSGANVLTF. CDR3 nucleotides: TGTGCCACCGGCCCTCGACAGAGCTCTGGGGCCAACGTCCTGACTTTC. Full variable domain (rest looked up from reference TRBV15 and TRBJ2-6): DAMVIQNPRYQVTQFGKPVTLSCSQTLNHNVMYWYQQKSSQAPKLLFHYYDKDFNNEADTPDNFQSRRPNTSFCFLDIRSPGLGDTAMYLCATGPRQSSGANVLTFGAGSRLTVL.

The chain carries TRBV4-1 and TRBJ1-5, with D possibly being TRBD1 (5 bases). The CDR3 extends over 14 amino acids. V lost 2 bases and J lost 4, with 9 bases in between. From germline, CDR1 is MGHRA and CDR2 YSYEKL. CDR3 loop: CASSQKQGNQPQHF. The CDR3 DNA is TGCGCCAGCAGCCAAAAGCAGGGAAATCAGCCCCAGCATTTT.

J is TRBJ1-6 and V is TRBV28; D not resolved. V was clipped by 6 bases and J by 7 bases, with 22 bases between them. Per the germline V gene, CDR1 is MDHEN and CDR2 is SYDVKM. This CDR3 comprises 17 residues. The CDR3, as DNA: TGTGCCAGCAGCCTACGCACAGTGAAGTTTGACAATTCACCCCTCCACTTT. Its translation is CASSLRTVKFDNSPLHF.

CDR3: CASSLARDYSYNEQFF. The CDR3 region has the DNA TGTGCCAGCAGCTTGGCCCGGGACTACTCCTACAATGAGCAGTTCTTC. The rearrangement links TRBV5-4 to TRBJ2-1; 7 bases fit TRBD2. The ends lost 0 bases at V and 0 bases at J; junction bases unmatched: 3. The CDR3 runs to 16 residues. Germline lookup yields CDR1 SGHNT and CDR2 YYREEE (reference sequence).

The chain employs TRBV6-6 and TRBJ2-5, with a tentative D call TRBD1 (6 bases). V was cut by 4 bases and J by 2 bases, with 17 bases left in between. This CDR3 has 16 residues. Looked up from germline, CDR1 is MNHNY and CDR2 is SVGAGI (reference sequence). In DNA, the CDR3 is TGTGCCAGCAGTTCCCACGGGACAATTCTACAAGAGACCCAGTACTTC. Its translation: CASSSHGTILQETQYF.

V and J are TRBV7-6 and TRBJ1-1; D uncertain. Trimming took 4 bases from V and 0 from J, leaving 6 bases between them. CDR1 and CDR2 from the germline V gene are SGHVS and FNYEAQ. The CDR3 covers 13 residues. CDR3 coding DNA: TGTGCCAGCAGCTATTCGGTGAACACTGAAGCTTTCTTT. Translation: CASSYSVNTEAFF.

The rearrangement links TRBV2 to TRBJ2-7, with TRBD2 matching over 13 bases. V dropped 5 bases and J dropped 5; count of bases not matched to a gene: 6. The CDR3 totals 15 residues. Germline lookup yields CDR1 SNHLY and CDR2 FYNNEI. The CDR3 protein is CASSTGLAGVDEQYF. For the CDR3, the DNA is TGTGCCAGCAGTACCGGACTAGCGGGGGTTGACGAGCAGTACTTC.

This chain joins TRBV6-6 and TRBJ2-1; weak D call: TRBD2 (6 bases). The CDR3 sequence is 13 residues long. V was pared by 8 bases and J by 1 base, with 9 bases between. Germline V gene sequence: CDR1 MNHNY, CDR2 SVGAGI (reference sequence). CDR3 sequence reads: CASAGTSYNEQFF. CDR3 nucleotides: TGTGCCAGCGCCGGGACTTCCTACAATGAGCAGTTCTTC.

CDR3 coding DNA: TGTGCCAACCCGACAGGGGATCAGCCCCAGCATTTT. Its translation: CANPTGDQPQHF. The chain combines TRBV15 with TRBJ1-5, with 8 bases fitting TRBD1. The CDR3 has 12 amino acids. V was clipped by 10 bases and J by 5 bases; unmatched bases: 4. Germline V gene lookup returns CDR1 LNHNV and CDR2 YYDKDF (reference sequence).

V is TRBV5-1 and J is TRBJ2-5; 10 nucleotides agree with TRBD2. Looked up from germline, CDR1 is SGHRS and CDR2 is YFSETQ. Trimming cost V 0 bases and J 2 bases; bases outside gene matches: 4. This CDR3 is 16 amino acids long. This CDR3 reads CASSLAELAGQETQYF. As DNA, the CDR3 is TGCGCCAGCAGCTTGGCCGAACTAGCGGGACAAGAGACCCAGTACTTC.

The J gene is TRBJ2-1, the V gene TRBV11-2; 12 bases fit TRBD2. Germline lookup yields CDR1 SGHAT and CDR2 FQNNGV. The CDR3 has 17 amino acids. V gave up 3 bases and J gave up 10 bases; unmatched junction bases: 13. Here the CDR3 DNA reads TGTGCCAGCAGCTTGACGGTAAAGACTAGCGGGGGCGACGAGCAGTTCTTC. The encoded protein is CASSLTVKTSGGDEQFF.

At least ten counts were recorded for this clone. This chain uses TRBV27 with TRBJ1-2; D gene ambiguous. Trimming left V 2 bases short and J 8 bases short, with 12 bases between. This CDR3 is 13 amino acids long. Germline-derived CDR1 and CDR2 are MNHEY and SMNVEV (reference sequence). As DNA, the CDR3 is TGTGCCAGCAGTTTAGGGCAGGCTATGGGCTACACCTTC. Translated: CASSLGQAMGYTF.

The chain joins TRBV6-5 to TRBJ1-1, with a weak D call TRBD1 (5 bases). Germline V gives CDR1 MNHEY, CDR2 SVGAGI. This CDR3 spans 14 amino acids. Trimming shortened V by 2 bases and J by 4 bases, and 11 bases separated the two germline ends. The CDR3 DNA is TGTGCCAGCAGTTACGCCAGGGAGGTCACTGAAGCTTTCTTT. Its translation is CASSYAREVTEAFF.

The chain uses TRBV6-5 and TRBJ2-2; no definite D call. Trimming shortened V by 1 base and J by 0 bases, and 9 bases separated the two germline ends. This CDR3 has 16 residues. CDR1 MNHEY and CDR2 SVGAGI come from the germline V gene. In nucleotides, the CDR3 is TGTGCCAGCAGTTACTTGCGGCCAACGAACACCGGGGAGCTGTTTTTT. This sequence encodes CASSYLRPTNTGELFF.

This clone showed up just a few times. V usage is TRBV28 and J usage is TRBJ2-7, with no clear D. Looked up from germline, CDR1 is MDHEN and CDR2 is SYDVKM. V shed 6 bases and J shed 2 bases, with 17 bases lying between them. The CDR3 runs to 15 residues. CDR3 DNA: TGTGCCAGCAGCGCCCGAAGTGACATTCCCTACGAGCAGTACTTC. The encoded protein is CASSARSDIPYEQYF.

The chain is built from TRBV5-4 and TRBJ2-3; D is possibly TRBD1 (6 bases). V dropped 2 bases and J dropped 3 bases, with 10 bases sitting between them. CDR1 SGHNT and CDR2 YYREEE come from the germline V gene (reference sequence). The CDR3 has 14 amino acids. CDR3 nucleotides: TGTGCCAGCAGCTTAGAAGGGGGAACAGATACGCAGTATTTT. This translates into CASSLEGGTDTQYF. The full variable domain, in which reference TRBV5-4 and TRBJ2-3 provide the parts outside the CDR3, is ETGVTQSPTHLIKTRGQQVTLRCSSQSGHNTVSWYQQALGQGPQFIFQYYREEENGRGNFPPRFSGLQFPNYSSELNVNALELDDSALYLCASSLEGGTDTQYFGPGTRLTVL.